Below are 8 T cell receptor beta chains sequenced from a single sample in a study of early stage breast cancer tumors. Generated by immunoSEQ multiplex PCR, the TCRdb table keeps only in-frame clones and is missing some. The sample shows under 75,000 clones, 60% to 85% of them seen only once. Sequenced input: blood. Source of these receptors: a person aged 25 to 40 with breast cancer.

The chain combines TRBV5-1 with TRBJ1-1; TRBD1 is a possible D gene (5 bases). With 2 bases removed from V and 1 base from J, the gap between germline ends came to 18 bases. This CDR3 region has 17 residues. Looked up from germline, CDR1 is SGHRS and CDR2 is YFSETQ. This chain's CDR3 is CASSFGGGGRPNTEAFF. CDR3 coding DNA: TGCGCCAGCAGCTTTGGTGGCGGGGGTAGACCGAACACTGAAGCTTTCTTT.

DNA for the CDR3: TGCAGCGTTGGAAGGACTGGGGGCGATGAGCAGTTCTTC. Translation: CSVGRTGGDEQFF. V usage is TRBV29-1 and J usage is TRBJ2-1, with D perhaps TRBD1 (6 bases). V lost 4 bases, J lost 8 bases, and 15 bases lay in between. The germline gives CDR1 SQVTM, CDR2 ANQGSEA. The CDR3 is made up of 13 amino acids.

V gene TRBV2 combines with J gene TRBJ2-2; no clear D. V was clipped by 2 bases and J by 0 bases, with 16 bases between them. CDR1 is SNHLY and CDR2 is FYNNEI in the germline V gene. The CDR3 is 18 amino acids. For the CDR3, the DNA is TGTGCCAGCAGTGAAACCGCTCGGTTATCCGCGAACACCGGGGAGCTGTTTTTT. Protein: CASSETARLSANTGELFF.

This clone was detected once. CDR3 sequence (DNA): TGTGCCAGCAGCCGGACTAGCGGGAGCACAGATACGCAGTATTTT. It encodes CASSRTSGSTDTQYF. V is TRBV6-4 and J is TRBJ2-3; 11 bases match TRBD2. CDR1 is MRHNA, CDR2 SNTAGT, per germline. This CDR3 contains 15 residues. V gave up 6 bases and J gave up 0 bases; unmatched junction bases: 2.

In its sample, this clone ranks as medium-sized. This sequence joins TRBV7-9 and TRBJ2-2; 10 bases line up with TRBD2. CDR3 length equals 16 residues. The J segment lost 7 bases and the V segment lost 2 bases, leaving 7 bases of the junction unmatched. Germline V lookup: CDR1 SEHNR, CDR2 FQNEAQ (reference sequence). CDR3 sequence: CASSLSLAGVSGELFF. CDR3 DNA: TGTGCCAGCAGCTTAAGCCTAGCGGGAGTTAGCGGGGAGCTGTTTTTT.

The J gene is TRBJ2-7, the V gene TRBV28; 14 positions agree with TRBD2. CDR1 MDHEN and CDR2 SYDVKM come from the germline V gene. This CDR3 contains 17 residues. Trimming at V came to 2 bases and at J to 7 bases, leaving 10 bases not matched to a gene. DNA for the CDR3: TGTGCCAGCAGTTTACTAGGACTAGCGGGAGGCAGTCGGGAGCAGTACTTC. This translates into CASSLLGLAGGSREQYF.

The rearrangement links TRBV9 to TRBJ2-1; D is unresolved. Germline V gives CDR1 SGDLS, CDR2 YYNGEE. This CDR3 region has 15 residues. V dropped 0 bases and J dropped 8 bases, with 15 bases sitting between them. The chain's CDR3 is CASSVARAATDEQFF. The DNA for the CDR3 is TGTGCCAGCAGCGTAGCTCGAGCCGCCACCGATGAGCAGTTCTTC.

The chain recombines TRBV9 with TRBJ2-1, with D perhaps matching TRBD2 (7 bases). Germline-derived CDR1 and CDR2 are SGDLS and YYNGEE. Trimming removed 4 bases from V and 4 bases from J, with 21 bases in between. This CDR3 contains 17 residues. The CDR3 DNA is TGTGCCAGCAGCCTGAGAGGGGGGGTAGCTTGGTACAATGAGCAGTTCTTC. Protein product: CASSLRGGVAWYNEQFF.